Below are 28 T cell receptor beta chains sequenced from a single sample in a study of CD8+ T cells in alopecia areata. It was cDNA, reverse transcribed from extracted RNA, that served as the sequencing template. The protocol was immunoSEQ multiplex PCR, while the TCRdb copy is restricted to in-frame clones and leaves out a portion. The table records about 190,000 clones, 55% to 70% of them present only once. Regarding treatment: oral pan-JAK inhibitor, 5-10 mg twice daily. The sample was CD4+ T cells sorted from blood, taken at week 4, from a patient treated with tofacitinib. These receptors originate from a human donor with alopecia areata.

In this sample, this clone turned up once. J is TRBJ2-4 and V is TRBV30; D remains ambiguous. Deletions cut 0 bases from V and 7 bases from J, with 7 bases between. Germline V gene sequence: CDR1 GTSNPN, CDR2 SVGIG (reference sequence). CDR3 length equals 12 residues. The CDR3 DNA follows: TGTGCCTGGAGTGTACAGTACAACATTCAGTACTTC. Protein: CAWSVQYNIQYF.

V usage is TRBV29-1 and J usage is TRBJ2-1; TRBD1 is a possible D gene (5 bases). The CDR3 covers 12 residues. Germline assignment: CDR1 SQVTM and CDR2 ANQGSEA. The ends were cut back, 3 bases at V and 7 bases at J, with 10 bases in the middle. DNA of the CDR3: TGCAGCGTTGAGTTAGGGGTAAATGAGCAGTTCTTC. It codes for CSVELGVNEQFF.

V and J are TRBV29-1 and TRBJ2-1; 7 nucleotides align to TRBD2. This CDR3 contains 14 residues. Trimming took 4 bases from V and 4 from J; bases not matched to a gene: 7. Germline V CDR1 and CDR2: SQVTM, ANQGSEA. The CDR3 sequence is CSVGPSGIYNEQFF. For the CDR3, the DNA is TGCAGCGTTGGGCCCAGCGGGATTTACAATGAGCAGTTCTTC.

The rearrangement uses TRBV30 and TRBJ1-1, with unresolved D. Germline values: CDR1 GTSNPN, CDR2 SVGIG (reference sequence). The CDR3 is made up of 11 amino acids. The ends were cut back, 2 bases at V and 11 bases at J, with 12 bases in the middle. CDR3 sequence reads: CAWSSRPRAFF. The DNA for the CDR3 is TGTGCCTGGAGTAGCCGTCCCCGGGCTTTCTTT.

This clone showed up just a few times. V usage is TRBV19 and J usage is TRBJ2-7; 8 positions agree with TRBD1. V lost 5 bases and J lost 2; bases outside the gene matches: 8. The CDR3 has 15 residues. CDR1 and CDR2 (germline): LNHDA, SQIVND (reference sequence). The CDR3 bases are TGTGCCAGTAGTGCCCGGACAGGGCCTACCTACGAGCAGTACTTC. Translating gives CASSARTGPTYEQYF.

The rearrangement links TRBV29-1 to TRBJ2-3, with 8 bases matching TRBD1. Per germline, CDR1 SQVTM and CDR2 ANQGSEA. V was pared by 7 bases and J by 14 bases, with 20 bases of the junction left unmatched. This CDR3 has 14 residues. The CDR3: CSGAGTGSTGQGYF. The DNA for the CDR3 is TGCAGCGGAGCCGGGACAGGCAGTACGGGGCAAGGGTATTTT.

The chain couples TRBV2 to TRBJ2-7; 8 bases are shared with TRBD1. J lost 6 bases, V lost 5 bases, and 18 bases had no gene match. The germline CDR1 and CDR2 sequences are SNHLY and FYNNEI. There are 17 residues in the CDR3. CDR3 coding DNA: TGTGCCAGCAGTTTAACTGTAAGACAGGGGTTCTCTCGCGAGCAGTACTTC. It yields the protein CASSLTVRQGFSREQYF.

This clone was observed a handful of times. The CDR3 here is CAGTGGSEAFF. CDR3 bases: TGTGCCGGGACAGGGGGTTCTGAAGCTTTCTTT. The V call is TRBV30, the J call TRBJ1-1; 11 bases fit TRBD1. Germline loops: CDR1 GTSNPN, CDR2 SVGIG (reference sequence). Unmatched junction bases numbered 2, after V lost 8 bases and J lost 6 bases. The CDR3 has 11 residues.

The chain recombines TRBV5-1 with TRBJ2-3; no reliable D call. Germline CDR1 and CDR2: SGHRS and YFSETQ. Trimming took off 4 bases at V and 0 bases at J, with 6 bases between the two ends. The CDR3 is 13 residues long. In nucleotides, the CDR3 is TGCGCCAGCAGCCCCGGTAGCACAGATACGCAGTATTTT. Protein: CASSPGSTDTQYF.

V usage is TRBV30 and J usage is TRBJ1-2; D may be TRBD1 (5 bases). Per the germline V gene, CDR1 is GTSNPN and CDR2 is SVGIG (reference sequence). V shed 3 bases and J shed 7 bases, with 12 bases lying between them. This CDR3 region has 12 residues. CDR3: CAWSEGQGGYTF. The CDR3 DNA is TGTGCCTGGAGCGAAGGTCAGGGTGGCTACACCTTC.

The V gene is TRBV29-1, the J gene TRBJ2-1; D is uncertain. Trimming pared 4 bases from V and 6 bases from J, leaving 7 bases between. CDR3 length equals 11 residues. CDR1 is SQVTM and CDR2 is ANQGSEA in the germline V gene. The CDR3 reads CSVVLSNEQFF. As DNA, the CDR3 is TGCAGCGTTGTATTAAGCAATGAGCAGTTCTTC.

The CDR3 DNA sequence: TGTGCCATCAGTGAGTCGCGGACAGGGAACGAGCAGTACTTC. It encodes CAISESRTGNEQYF. The J gene is TRBJ2-7, the V gene TRBV10-3; TRBD1 agrees at 8 bases. The CDR3 runs to 14 residues. Germline values: CDR1 ENHRY, CDR2 SYGVKD. The V and J ends lost 0 bases and 5 bases, in that order; junction bases with no gene match: 3.

CDR3 nucleotides: TGTGCCAGCAGTCGTGACAGGGTGCACACTGAAGCTTTCTTT. As protein: CASSRDRVHTEAFF. The rearrangement uses TRBV6-5 and TRBJ1-1, with 7 positions matching TRBD1. Trimming took 5 bases from V and 3 from J; bases not matched to a gene: 6. This CDR3 has 14 amino acids. Germline V gene sequence: CDR1 MNHEY, CDR2 SVGAGI.

This clone was seen a few times. The rearrangement links TRBV2 to TRBJ2-1; tentative D call: TRBD1 (5 bases). V lost 7 bases and J lost 3, with 10 bases in between. The CDR3 runs to 13 residues. The V gene's germline CDR1 is SNHLY and CDR2 FYNNEI. The CDR3, as DNA: TGTGCCAGCAAGGACAAATACTACAATGAGCAGTTCTTC. It specifies CASKDKYYNEQFF.

V usage is TRBV7-9 and J usage is TRBJ1-4; TRBD1 might be the D (5 bases). This CDR3 contains 16 residues. V was shortened by 1 base and J by 0 bases, with 9 bases between the two germline ends. CDR1 and CDR2 (germline): SEHNR, FQNEAQ (reference sequence). The CDR3 loop reads CASSLGGLATNEKLFF. The CDR3 DNA reads TGTGCCAGCAGCTTAGGGGGACTTGCAACTAATGAAAAACTGTTTTTT. The variable domain in full, completed from reference TRBV7-9 and TRBJ1-4, reads DTGVSQNPRHKITKRGQNVTFRCDPISEHNRLYWYRQTLGQGPEFLTYFQNEAQLEKSRLLSDRFSAERPKGSFSTLEIQRTEQGDSAMYLCASSLGGLATNEKLFFGSGTQLSVL.

This clone occurred a few times. The CDR3 nucleotides are TGTGCCAGCAGGAGGGCTTATAGTGACGATACGCAGTATTTT. This codes for CASRRAYSDDTQYF. V usage is TRBV6-1 and J usage is TRBJ2-3, with D possibly TRBD2 on 5 matching bases. The CDR3 length is 14 residues. CDR1 and CDR2 (germline): MNHNS, SASEGT. The V end was cut by 6 bases, the J end by 6 bases, with 16 bases between.

J is TRBJ2-1 and V is TRBV30, with D possibly being TRBD1 (6 bases). This CDR3 has 12 residues. The germline V and J ends were trimmed by 3 bases and 8 bases, with 11 bases remaining between them. Germline V lookup: CDR1 GTSNPN, CDR2 SVGIG (reference sequence). The CDR3, as DNA: TGTGCCTGGAGGGAAGGGGGTTATGAGCAGTTCTTC. Residues: CAWREGGYEQFF.

The chain uses TRBV6-5 and TRBJ2-5; D may match TRBD1 or TRBD2 (5 bases each). V shed 6 bases and J shed 1 base, with 15 bases lying between them. The CDR3 extends over 15 amino acids. Germline loops: CDR1 MNHEY, CDR2 SVGAGI. The chain's CDR3 is CASSPRGRFQETQYF. The CDR3 DNA sequence: TGTGCCAGCAGCCCAAGGGGACGGTTCCAAGAGACCCAGTACTTC.

The V and J genes are TRBV28 and TRBJ2-6; no definite D call. Germline CDR1 MDHEN, CDR2 SYDVKM. Trimming removed 7 bases at V and 4 bases at J, with 8 bases between. The CDR3 totals 13 residues. The DNA of the CDR3 is TGTGCCAGCAACCGGGTCGGGGCCAACGTCCTGACTTTC. Its protein product is CASNRVGANVLTF.

This rearrangement joins TRBV7-9 to TRBJ1-1, with D possibly being TRBD1 (6 bases). Germline lookup yields CDR1 SEHNR and CDR2 FQNEAQ (reference sequence). The CDR3 extends over 16 amino acids. Trimming took 5 bases from V and 5 from J, leaving 21 bases between them. Written as DNA, the CDR3 is TGTGCCAGCAGCCCCAGGGGTACTGGGCGAGGAACTGAAGCTTTCTTT. Its translation: CASSPRGTGRGTEAFF. The full variable domain, with the rest looked up from reference TRBV7-9 and TRBJ1-1, is DTGVSQNPRHKITKRGQNVTFRCDPISEHNRLYWYRQTLGQGPEFLTYFQNEAQLEKSRLLSDRFSAERPKGSFSTLEIQRTEQGDSAMYLCASSPRGTGRGTEAFFGQGTRLTVV.

This clone was seen a few times. The rearrangement joins TRBV30 to TRBJ1-1; possible D gene TRBD1, 6 bases. Trimming took 0 bases from V and 6 from J, leaving 11 bases between them. CDR3 length: 13 amino acids. Looked up from germline, CDR1 is GTSNPN and CDR2 is SVGIG (reference sequence). The CDR3: CAWSVRGMSEAFF. In DNA form, the CDR3 reads TGTGCCTGGAGTGTAAGGGGGATGTCTGAAGCTTTCTTT.

The chain recombines TRBV10-3 with TRBJ2-3; 7 positions match TRBD2. This CDR3 has 12 residues. Trimming cost V 10 bases and J 2 bases; bases outside gene matches: 3. Germline V gene lookup returns CDR1 ENHRY and CDR2 SYGVKD. This chain's CDR3 is CATGGITDTQYF. CDR3 coding DNA: TGTGCCACCGGGGGGATCACAGATACGCAGTATTTT.

The chain links TRBV15 to TRBJ2-1, with TRBD2 matching 13 bases. Unmatched junction bases numbered 18, after V lost 4 bases and J lost 0 bases. The CDR3 spans 22 residues. Looked up from germline, CDR1 is LNHNV and CDR2 is YYDKDF (reference sequence). The CDR3 DNA follows: TGTGCCACCAGCATAAACCCCGAGAAACTAGCGGGAGGGTCAAGCTCCTACAATGAGCAGTTCTTC. Translating it yields CATSINPEKLAGGSSSYNEQFF.

This chain links TRBV30 with TRBJ2-2; D perhaps matches TRBD2 (5 bases). Germline V gene lookup returns CDR1 GTSNPN and CDR2 SVGIG (reference sequence). With 1 base removed from V and 3 bases from J, the gap between germline ends came to 15 bases. CDR3 length: 16 residues. DNA of the CDR3: TGTGCCTGGAGTGGTAGTAGGTCGCGGGACACCGGGGAGCTGTTTTTT. Its translation: CAWSGSRSRDTGELFF. Combining the CDR3 with reference TRBV30 and TRBJ2-2 gives the whole variable domain SQTIHQWPATLVQPVGSPLSLECTVEGTSNPNLYWYRQAAGRGLQLLFYSVGIGQISSEVPQNLSASRPQDRQFILSSKKLLLSDSGFYLCAWSGSRSRDTGELFFGEGSRLTVL.

V gene TRBV11-1 combines with J gene TRBJ1-1, with D unclear. Germline V lookup: CDR1 SGHAT, CDR2 FQDESV (reference sequence). With 3 bases removed from V and 7 bases from J, the gap between germline ends came to 12 bases. This CDR3 is built from 13 residues. The CDR3 sequence is CASSLKDPGEAFF. The CDR3 region has the DNA TGTGCCAGCAGCTTGAAAGATCCGGGTGAAGCTTTCTTT.

The chain has TRBV20-1 and TRBJ2-5, with D unclear. The CDR3 runs to 10 residues. V dropped 6 bases and J dropped 4 bases, with 6 bases sitting between them. Germline CDR1 DFQATT, CDR2 SNEGSKA (reference sequence). The CDR3 bases are TGCAGTGCCCTCACAGAGACCCAGTACTTC. Protein product: CSALTETQYF.

The chain links TRBV29-1 to TRBJ1-1, with D unclear. Trimming took 7 bases from V and 8 from J, leaving 8 bases between them. The CDR3 is 9 amino acids. Germline CDR1 reads SQVTM; CDR2 reads ANQGSEA. The CDR3 sequence: CSGDREAFF. Here the CDR3 DNA reads TGCAGCGGTGACCGAGAAGCTTTCTTT.

This clone was detected only once. The chain carries TRBV18 and TRBJ2-1, with no clear D. There are 11 residues in the CDR3. Trimming shortened V by 4 bases and J by 6 bases, and 4 bases separated the two germline ends. The germline V gene encodes CDR1 KGHSH and CDR2 LQKENI. CDR3 DNA: TGTGCCAGCTCACGGGTCAATGAGCAGTTCTTC. This encodes CASSRVNEQFF.